The T cell receptor beta chain described here comes from a study of shared clonotypes between healthy human individuals (dated by TCRdb to 2020 to 2021). For the wider study: A couple of women and a few men aged 18 to 49 years were included in the cohort. For each donor, CD4 naive and CD4 memory were each run on three plates, CD8 naive on two plates, and CD8 memory on one plate. To estimate repertoire size and how much clonotype sharing occurs between individuals, the study deeply sequenced the blood TCR repertoires of roughly 5 healthy adults. Different laboratories and diverse techniques were used to prepare libraries and sequence TCR repertoires, to increase sequencing depth and limit assay-specific biases. Each donor's leukapheresis produced roughly between about 0.85 and 10 billion PBMCs. Study-level results and caveats: Rarefaction of sorted-subset datasets indicated incomplete sequencing despite the large sequencing depth. Because the study included only a small number of donors, the genetic and exposure-history diversity represented was limited. Compared with non-shared clonotypes, clonotypes shared by all four sorted-subset donors had higher generation probabilities. Pairwise subsampling led to the expectation that sequencing depth would affect the degree of clonotype sharing among donors. Larger estimated clonotype richness was generally found for naive subsets than for memory subsets. Across a handful of donors, approximately 5% of naive CD4, more than 3% of naive CD8, around 2.1% of memory CD4, and under 0.45% of memory CD8 clonotypes were shared. Sampling was restricted to blood, and TCR repertoires in tissue are likely to differ from TCR repertoires in blood.

Turning to this clone: Its cognate antigen has yet to be identified. Base qualities are not recorded, but no much larger clone differs from it by a single base.

Relative to germline, V is 5 bases shorter and J is 0 bases shorter, with 15 bases between their ends. CDR1 and CDR2 were assigned from the germline V gene as SQVTM and ANQGSEA. The CDR3 holds 15 amino acids from the cysteine to the phenylalanine. CDR3 DNA is the only sequence kept; it has 45 bases, read in frame from the first base. Using the deep immunoSEQ assay, multiplex PCR amplified TCR CDR3 regions from genomic DNA. Extracted genomic DNA from each cell subset was spread evenly across all wells of several immunoSEQ 96-well plates, with each plate serving as a replicate. For sorted subsets, around 0.2 ug genomic DNA, equal to tens of thousands of T cell genomes, was loaded into each replicate PCR. Purified libraries were measured with a Qubit 3.0 fluorometer, size-checked on a Bioanalyzer 2100, and measured again with the KAPA Library Quantification kit. Each immunoSEQ 96-well plate was sequenced on its own single-read 150-cycle Illumina NextSeq 550 flow cell. As for the original processing: Because the immunoSEQ output included only junctional sequences and no quality scores, the filtering could not be the same as the filtering used for full-length reads. Sequences were annotated with PyIR, a Python wrapper for IgBLAST v1.9, using IMGT germline references to assign V/J genes and CDR3. Reads were removed for weak V/J assignments (E-value above 1e-6), missing CDR3, stop codons, out-of-frame junctions, or ambiguous translated residues. V3J clonotypes were defined by identical inferred V gene, J gene, and CDR3 amino acid sequence. To compute the percentage overlap between repertoires, the number of shared unique clonotypes was divided by the size of the smaller repertoire. Repertoire richness was assessed with RTK rarefaction, the Chao1 estimator, and Recon v2.1 estimates of unobserved clonotypes. OLGA was used to compute generation probabilities for all TCRbeta clonotypes that the gDNA method yielded from a handful of donors. TCRdb took this table from immuneACCESS and kept in-frame rearrangements with V and J called. Such tables lack part of the clones; where checked against another copy, unresolved V genes explain under half of the gap, and the rest is unexplained. V and J calls and clone size are copied from that table; D and trimming were computed from the DNA. For this sample the table gives approximately 650,000 clones, of which nearly 97% were detected only once. The ten biggest clones cover 0.1% to 0.11% of the sample.

CD8 naive samples consisted of CD45RO-negative cells that were positively selected for CCR7, yielding a CD45RA+CCR7+ population without TemRA cells. The donors were healthy, HIV-negative adults with no recently reported acute infections or vaccinations. Every donor was a Caucasian adult residing in Nashville, Tennessee, USA. Blood was collected by leukapheresis, and PBMCs were isolated by Ficoll-Histopaque density gradient centrifugation and then cryopreserved in liquid nitrogen vapor phase. Purity and quantity of every magnetically sorted T cell population were checked by analytical flow cytometry. Genomic DNA was isolated from every sorted fraction and measured by UV absorbance on a Nanodrop 2000c.

The sequence derives from a woman between 25 and 40 years old in good health. Here the chain combines TRBV29-1 and TRBJ2-3; the D region is possibly TRBD1 or TRBD2, each matching across 5 bases. Sequencing input: naive CD8+ T cells sorted from blood. The cell subset or site label, read with the paper, signifies: CD45RA+CCR7+. The CDR3 region has the sequence CSVQGTTASTDTQYF. The nucleotide sequence is given as TGCAGCGTTCAAGGGACCACGGCTAGCACAGATACGCAGTATTTT.